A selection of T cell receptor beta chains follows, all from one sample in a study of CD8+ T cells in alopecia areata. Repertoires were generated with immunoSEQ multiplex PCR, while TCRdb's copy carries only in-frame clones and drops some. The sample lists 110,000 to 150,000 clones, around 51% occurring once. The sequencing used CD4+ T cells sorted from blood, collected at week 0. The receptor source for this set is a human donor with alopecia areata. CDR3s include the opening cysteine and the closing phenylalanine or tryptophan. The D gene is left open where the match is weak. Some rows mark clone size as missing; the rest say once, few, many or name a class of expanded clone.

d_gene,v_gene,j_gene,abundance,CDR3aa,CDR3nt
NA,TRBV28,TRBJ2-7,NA,CASRPSNWRYEQYF,TGTGCCAGCAGACCTAGCAATTGGAGGTACGAGCAGTACTTC
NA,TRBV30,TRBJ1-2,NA,CAWRDINYGYTF,TGTGCCTGGAGGGACATTAACTATGGCTACACCTTC
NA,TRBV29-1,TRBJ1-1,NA,CSVEKRGNSEAFF,TGCAGCGTTGAAAAAAGGGGAAACAGCGAAGCTTTCTTT
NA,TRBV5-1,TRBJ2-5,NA,CASSLKDQKEGTQYF,TGCGCCAGCAGCTTGAAAGACCAGAAAGAAGGGACCCAGTACTTC
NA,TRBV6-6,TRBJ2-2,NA,CASSYDLGPLAGELFF,TGTGCCAGCAGTTACGACCTGGGACCCCTAGCGGGGGAGCTGTTTTTT
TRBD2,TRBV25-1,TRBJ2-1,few,CASSEYGGRGQFF,TGTGCCAGCAGTGAATACGGCGGGAGGGGGCAGTTCTTC
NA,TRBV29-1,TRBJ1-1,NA,CSVGRAGQNTEAFF,TGCAGCGTTGGAAGGGCAGGGCAGAACACTGAAGCTTTCTTT
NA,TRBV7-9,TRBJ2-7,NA,CASSQTYPSYEQYF,TGTGCCAGCAGCCAAACCTATCCTTCCTACGAGCAGTACTTC
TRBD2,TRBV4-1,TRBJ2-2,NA,CASSQGTSGRITGELFF,TGCGCCAGCAGCCAGGGTACTAGCGGGAGAATCACCGGGGAGCTGTTTTTT
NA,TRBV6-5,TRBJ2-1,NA,CASSPSDMSIEQFF,TGTGCCAGCAGTCCCTCGGACATGTCTATCGAGCAGTTCTTC
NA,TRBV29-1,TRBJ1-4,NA,CSVVAGSGEKLFF,TGCAGCGTTGTAGCGGGGTCCGGCGAAAAACTGTTTTTT
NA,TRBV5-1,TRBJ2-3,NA,CASSLALNTQQAQYF,TGCGCCAGCAGCTTGGCGCTAAACACCCAGCAGGCGCAGTATTTT
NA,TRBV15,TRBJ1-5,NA,CATSRDLRGNQPQHF,TGTGCCACCAGCAGAGATTTGAGGGGCAATCAGCCCCAGCATTTT
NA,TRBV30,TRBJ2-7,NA,CAWYRGLGEQYF,TGTGCCTGGTACCGGGGACTCGGGGAGCAGTACTTC
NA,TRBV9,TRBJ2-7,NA,CASSVDGIHEQYF,TGTGCCAGCAGCGTAGATGGTATTCACGAGCAGTACTTC
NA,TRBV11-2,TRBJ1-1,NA,CASSSSFGTEAFF,TGTGCCAGCAGCTCATCCTTCGGCACTGAAGCTTTCTTT
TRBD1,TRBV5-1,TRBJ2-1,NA,CASSLRQGFNEQFF,TGCGCCAGCAGCCTCAGACAGGGGTTTAATGAGCAGTTCTTC
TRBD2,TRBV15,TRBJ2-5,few,CATGKGLAGMETQYF,TGTGCCACCGGAAAGGGACTAGCGGGGATGGAGACCCAGTACTTC
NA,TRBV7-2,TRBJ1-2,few,CASSLIAYGYTF,TGTGCCAGCAGCTTAATTGCCTATGGCTACACCTTC
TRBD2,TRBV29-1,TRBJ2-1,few,CSAEGLAGDEQFF,TGCAGCGCCGAAGGACTAGCGGGAGATGAGCAGTTCTTC
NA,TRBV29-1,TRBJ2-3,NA,CSVEDTSRSPDTQYF,TGCAGCGTTGAAGATACATCAAGGTCCCCAGATACGCAGTATTTT
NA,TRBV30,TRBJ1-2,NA,CAWRPTRLNYGYTF,TGTGCCTGGAGACCGACACGCCTAAACTATGGCTACACCTTC
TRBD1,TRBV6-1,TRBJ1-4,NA,CASSRGLGEKLFF,TGTGCCAGCAGCAGGGGGCTCGGTGAAAAACTGTTTTTT
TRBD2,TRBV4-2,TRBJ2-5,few,CASSQLGDRTSVKTQYF,TGTGCCAGCAGCCAGCTCGGAGATCGAACTAGCGTCAAGACCCAGTACTTC
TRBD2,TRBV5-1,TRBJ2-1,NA,CASSLPSGSGEQFF,TGCGCCAGCAGCTTGCCTAGCGGGAGTGGTGAGCAGTTCTTC
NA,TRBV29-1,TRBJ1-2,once,CSVGAGGNYGYTF,TGCAGCGTTGGGGCAGGTGGCAACTATGGCTACACCTTC
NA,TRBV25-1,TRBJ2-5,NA,CASSEGGGGRETQYF,TGTGCCAGCAGTGAAGGTGGTGGGGGGAGAGAGACCCAGTACTTC
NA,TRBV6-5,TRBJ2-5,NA,CASRTAGSSVETQYF,TGTGCCAGCAGAACGGCAGGGTCCTCGGTGGAGACCCAGTACTTC
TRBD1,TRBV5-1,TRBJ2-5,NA,CASGKPGQGAETQYF,TGCGCCAGCGGAAAACCGGGACAGGGCGCAGAGACCCAGTACTTC
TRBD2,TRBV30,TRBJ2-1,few,CAWSVDGLAGPAAEQFF,TGTGCCTGGAGTGTCGACGGGCTAGCGGGACCCGCAGCTGAGCAGTTCTTC
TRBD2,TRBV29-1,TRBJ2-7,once,CSVAGTSGSTYEQYF,TGCAGCGTCGCCGGGACTAGCGGGTCAACCTACGAGCAGTACTTC
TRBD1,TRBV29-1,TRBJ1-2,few,CSVKEGATSGYTF,TGCAGCGTTAAGGAGGGGGCGACTAGTGGCTACACCTTC
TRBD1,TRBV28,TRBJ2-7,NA,CASSTPGTVYEQYF,TGTGCCAGCAGTACTCCCGGGACAGTATACGAGCAGTACTTC
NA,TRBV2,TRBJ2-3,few,CASSETTSGSLRLDTQYF,TGTGCCAGCAGTGAGACGACCAGCGGTTCATTACGACTAGATACGCAGTATTTT
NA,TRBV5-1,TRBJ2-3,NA,CASSLGLITDTQYF,TGCGCCAGCAGCTTGGGACTCATCACGGATACGCAGTATTTT
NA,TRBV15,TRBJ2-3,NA,CATSAWGLPDTQYF,TGTGCCACCAGCGCCTGGGGTCTACCAGATACGCAGTATTTT